In this sample, the clone carrying this T cell receptor (beta chain) turned up a few times. The data derive from a study of blood T cell repertoires in COVID-19. Overall study context: There were acute and convalescent COVID-19 samples, and they came from the United States, Italy and Spain. PBMCs, B-cell-depleted T cells, or T cells were the source of the cDNA or gDNA that made up the material.

Authors' methods: How many nucleated cells were present was estimated from reference gene primer amplification. The table came from immunoSEQ multiplex PCR; TCRdb's copy has only in-frame clones and leaves some out. Clone size and V and J calls were adopted from that table, with D and trimming inferred from the DNA. The data contain around 150,000 clones, about three quarters of them seen just once; the ten biggest clones take up 16%. CDR1 and CDR2 from the germline V gene are SGHRS and YFSETQ. V was clipped by 2 bases and J by 0 bases, with 12 bases between them. The CDR3 is made up of 16 amino acids.

The sample comprised peripheral blood. The TCR was taken from a middle-aged man with acute or convalescent COVID-19. This chain links TRBV5-1 with TRBJ1-3, with D possibly TRBD1 on 5 matching bases. CDR3 loop: CASSLDQGTSGNTIYF. The CDR3 DNA follows: TGCGCCAGCAGCTTAGATCAGGGCACCTCTGGAAACACCATATATTTT.